One TCR beta chain is described in this entry. Its specificity is not known. The method was immunoSEQ multiplex PCR; TCRdb's version includes in-frame clones alone and lacks a portion of them. The data show about 5,500 clones, about 90% seen once. The time point was: newly diagnosed, previously untreated cHL patient sample. From thawed PBMCs, CD8+ T cells were isolated by magnetic negative selection. PBMCs representing newly diagnosed, untreated classical Hodgkin lymphoma functioned as the comparison. The data originate from a study of PD-1 blockade in classical Hodgkin lymphoma. Study-wide points: Newly diagnosed patients were reported to start with lower TCR diversity than healthy donors. Sources of repertoire differences remain undefined, possibly disease activity or prior therapy.

This sequence originates from a human donor with classical Hodgkin lymphoma. Input material: CD8+ T cells from blood.

The CDR3, as DNA: TGTGCCAGCAGTGAATCCTGGGAGCAGTACTTC. It encodes CASSESWEQYF. The chain joins TRBV25-1 to TRBJ2-7, with D unresolved. Germline V gene data show CDR1 as MGHDK and CDR2 as SYGVNS. The CDR3 spans 11 residues. Trimming removed 1 base from V and 7 bases from J, with 5 bases in between.